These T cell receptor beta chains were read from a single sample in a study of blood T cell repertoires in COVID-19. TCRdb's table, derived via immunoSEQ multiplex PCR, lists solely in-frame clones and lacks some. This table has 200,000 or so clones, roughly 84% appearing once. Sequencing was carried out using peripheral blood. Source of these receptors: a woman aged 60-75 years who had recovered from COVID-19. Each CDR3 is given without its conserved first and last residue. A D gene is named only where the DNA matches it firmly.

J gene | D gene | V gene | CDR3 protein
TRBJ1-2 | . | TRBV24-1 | ATSDPLRDLHDNYGYT
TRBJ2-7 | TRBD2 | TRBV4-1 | ASSPGTSVYEQY
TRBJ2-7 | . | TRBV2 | ASSDYMGLAEQY
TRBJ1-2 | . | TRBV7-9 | ASSLNRAVIHGYT
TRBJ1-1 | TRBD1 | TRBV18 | ASSPRLGQGGMNTEAF
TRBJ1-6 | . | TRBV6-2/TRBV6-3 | ASSYPDLALH
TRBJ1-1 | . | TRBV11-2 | ASSLVRDTEAF
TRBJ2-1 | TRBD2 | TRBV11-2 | ASSSRPHLAGGGGNEQF
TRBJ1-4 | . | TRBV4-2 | ASSQIREKLF
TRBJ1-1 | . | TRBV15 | ATSRDWQGNTEAF
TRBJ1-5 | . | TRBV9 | ASSVGGDGNQPQH
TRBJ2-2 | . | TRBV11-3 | ASSPHTGELF
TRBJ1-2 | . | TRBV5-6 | ASSLDEDYGYT
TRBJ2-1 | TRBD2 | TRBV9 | ASSAGGSTGEQF
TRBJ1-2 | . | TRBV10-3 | AINSGEGYGYT
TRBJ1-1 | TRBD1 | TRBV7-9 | ASSARLRGAWNTEAF
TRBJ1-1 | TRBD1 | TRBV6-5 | ASRGQGRTEAF
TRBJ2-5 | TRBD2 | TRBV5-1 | ASSLAPTSGGETQY
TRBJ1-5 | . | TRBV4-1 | ASSQEVGRGMSLNQPQH
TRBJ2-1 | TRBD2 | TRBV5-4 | ASSWGLAGGRNEQF
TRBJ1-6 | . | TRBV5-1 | ASSLERSSYNSPLH
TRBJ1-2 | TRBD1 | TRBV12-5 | ASGSSSGQGYYGYT
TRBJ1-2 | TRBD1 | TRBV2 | ASRPQQGARGYT
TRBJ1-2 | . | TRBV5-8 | ASSLVIKSRGYT
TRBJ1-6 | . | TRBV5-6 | ASSSSAGSYSPLH
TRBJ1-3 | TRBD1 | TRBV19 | ASRMWTGTGNTIY
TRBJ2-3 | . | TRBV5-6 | ASSARRGWGTDTQY
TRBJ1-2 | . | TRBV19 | ASRSTDSNYGYT
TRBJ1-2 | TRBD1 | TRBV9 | ASSPGTGVST